Below, 18 T cell receptor beta chains from the same sample are listed, as sequenced in a study of post-analysis software for immune sequencing data. Their antigens are not known. Unique molecular identifiers were carried by the TCR beta cDNA libraries. TCRdb reanalysed the PCR reads using MiXCR and keeps one entry per CDR3 protein. The table has over 250,000 distinct CDR3 sequences, less than 40% seen once. Study-wide results and caveats: Elevated frequency relative to controls characterized several TRBV segments in patients, TRBV5-6, TRBV5-1 and TRBV20-1 among them.

The source material was blood. These TCRs come from a girl aged 10-17 years with multiple sclerosis.

CDR3: CASSEVWAPQETQYF. CDR3 DNA sequence: TGTGCCAGCAGTGAAGTCTGGGCGCCGCAAGAGACCCAGTACTTC. The rearrangement uses TRBV6-1 and TRBJ2-5, with no clear D. V dropped 1 base and J dropped 2 bases, with 11 bases sitting between them. The CDR3 length is 15 residues. CDR1 is MNHNS and CDR2 is SASEGT in the germline V gene.

The chain uses TRBV5-4 and TRBJ2-1, with a possible D match to TRBD1 (6 bases). The V end was cut by 4 bases, the J end by 0 bases, with 11 bases between. Germline assignment: CDR1 SGHNT and CDR2 YYREEE (reference sequence). This CDR3 is built from 15 residues. CDR3: CASSTRGGSYNEQFF. The CDR3 DNA reads as TGTGCCAGCAGCACCAGAGGGGGCTCCTACAATGAGCAGTTCTTC. Looking up the rest from reference TRBV5-4 and TRBJ2-1 gives the full variable domain: ETGVTQSPTHLIKTRGQQVTLRCSSQSGHNTVSWYQQALGQGPQFIFQYYREEENGRGNFPPRFSGLQFPNYSSELNVNALELDDSALYLCASSTRGGSYNEQFFGPGTRLTVL.

This clonotype was counted a few times. This sequence joins TRBV20-1 and TRBJ1-5, with D perhaps matching TRBD1 (5 bases). Trimming took off 1 base at V and 1 base at J, with 23 bases between the two ends. Germline assignment: CDR1 DFQATT and CDR2 SNEGSKA (reference sequence). CDR3 length: 19 amino acids. The CDR3 nucleotides are TGCAGTGCTAGAGTACTCGAAGGGGTCGAACCCGAGAGCAATCAGCCCCAGCATTTT. It translates to CSARVLEGVEPESNQPQHF.

This clonotype was seen a few times. Possible read error: a much larger clone is one base away. The rearrangement links TRBV27 to TRBJ2-1; 7 positions match TRBD2. After removal of 4 bases from V and 1 base from J, the junction contained 4 bases not matched to a gene. There are 15 residues in the CDR3. Per germline, CDR1 MNHEY and CDR2 SMNVEV (reference sequence). DNA for the CDR3: TGTGCCAGCAGTTCAGCGGGAAGGTCCTACAATGAGCAGTTCTTC. This encodes CASSSAGRSYNEQFF.

About this clonotype: This clone may be a read error of a much larger clone one base away. The V and J genes are TRBV24-1 and TRBJ1-2; D may be TRBD1 (5 bases). The length of the CDR3 is 15 residues. Trimming shortened V by 4 bases and J by 8 bases, and 19 bases separated the two germline ends. From germline, CDR1 is KGHDR and CDR2 SFDVKD. As DNA, the CDR3 is TGTGCCACCAGTGAGTCCGGGACCAAAGACGGCGGCTACACCTTC. Translating gives CATSESGTKDGGYTF.

At least ten counts were recorded for this clonotype. This chain joins TRBV7-9 and TRBJ1-1; D remains ambiguous. CDR1 and CDR2 from the germline V gene are SEHNR and FQNEAQ (reference sequence). The V gene lost 6 bases and the J gene lost 1 base, with 6 bases spanning the gap. This CDR3 is built from 12 residues. The DNA of the CDR3 is TGTGCCAGCAGTCAGACGAACACTGAAGCTTTCTTT. This codes for CASSQTNTEAFF.

The rearrangement joins TRBV4-1 to TRBJ2-2; 7 nucleotides agree with TRBD2. The V gene end was trimmed by 3 bases and the J gene end by 7 bases; junction bases not matched to a gene: 14. The V gene's germline CDR1 is MGHRA and CDR2 YSYEKL. This CDR3 spans 17 amino acids. The CDR3 DNA is TGCGCCAGCAGCCATTACGACGTAGCGGGTTTTATCGGGGAGCTGTTTTTT. Translating it yields CASSHYDVAGFIGELFF.

Of note for this clonotype: At one of its ends the junction is not consistent with the germline gene, which may arise from a read error. The CDR3 here is CASSFSPGTGINLPQHF. In DNA form, the CDR3 reads TGTGCCAGCAGTTTTAGTCCCGGGACAGGAATTAATCTGCCCCAGCATTTT. The chain couples TRBV28 to TRBJ1-5; 8 bases map to TRBD1. This CDR3 is built from 17 residues. Germline loops: CDR1 MDHEN, CDR2 SYDVKM.

This clonotype was recorded once. This may be a read error, as it is one base from a much larger clone. The V and J genes are TRBV28 and TRBJ1-4; D remains ambiguous. Germline CDR1 is MDHEN and CDR2 is SYDVKM. The CDR3 is 14 residues long. The CDR3 nucleotides read TGTGCCAGCAGTTCCCCGACCCAAAATGAAAAACGGTTTTTT. Residues: CASSSPTQNEKRFF.

This chain uses TRBV27 with TRBJ2-7, with TRBD1 matching over 9 bases. The CDR3 extends over 15 amino acids. V lost 8 bases and J lost 12; bases outside the gene matches: 20. CDR1 is MNHEY and CDR2 is SMNVEV in the germline V gene (reference sequence). In nucleotides, the CDR3 is TGTGCCAGCGCGGGGGTCCCGGGACAGGGCGAGACCCGGTACTTC. Its translation is CASAGVPGQGETRYF.

This chain uses TRBV12-3 or TRBV12-4 with TRBJ2-3; unclear D gene. This CDR3 has 11 amino acids. V lost 8 bases and J 4 bases, leaving 7 bases between the germline ends. This CDR3 reads CASRRSDTQYF. CDR3 in DNA: TGTGCCAGCCGGCGGTCAGATACGCAGTATTTT.

This clonotype occurred many times. This chain joins TRBV7-9 and TRBJ2-1; D not certain. CDR3 length equals 13 residues. V was cut by 5 bases and J by 2 bases, with 7 bases left in between. Germline CDR1 and CDR2: SEHNR and FQNEAQ (reference sequence). The CDR3 spells CASSDAAYNEQFF. CDR3 in DNA: TGTGCCAGCAGCGACGCGGCCTACAATGAGCAGTTCTTC.

In this sample, this clonotype turned up once. The rearrangement uses TRBV12-3 or TRBV12-4 and TRBJ1-1; no definite D call. V gave up 2 bases and J gave up 0 bases, with 4 bases separating them. CDR3 size: 13 residues. CDR3 DNA: TGTGCCAGCAGTTTACTCCTGAACACTGAAGCTTTCTTT. It encodes CASSLLLNTEAFF.

This clonotype was found a few times. This chain connects TRBV7-9 to TRBJ2-5, with a weak D call TRBD2 (6 bases). Germline V gene data show CDR1 as SEHNR and CDR2 as FQNEAQ (reference sequence). The CDR3 length is 14 residues. V lost 1 base to trimming and J lost 4 bases, with 10 bases between them. The CDR3 here is CASSLVYGGETQYF. The CDR3 DNA follows: TGTGCCAGCAGCTTAGTGTACGGGGGAGAGACCCAGTACTTC.

On this clonotype: In this CDR3 the conserved last residue, phenylalanine or tryptophan, is missing, so a read error is likely. The chain has TRBV11-2 and TRBJ2-2; D call uncertain. V lost 5 bases and J 0 bases, leaving 10 bases between the germline ends. The CDR3 is 15 amino acids. The germline V gene encodes CDR1 SGHAT and CDR2 FQNNGV. The CDR3 loop is CASSPLDPNTGELFC. The CDR3 DNA reads TGTGCCAGCAGCCCCCTGGACCCGAACACCGGGGAGCTGTTTTGT.

In this sample, this clonotype turned up many times. The chain couples TRBV7-6 to TRBJ2-1; D is perhaps TRBD2 (6 bases). CDR3 size: 14 residues. Between the trimmed V and J ends, which lost 4 bases and 4 bases, there was a span of 11 bases. Germline V gene sequence: CDR1 SGHVS, CDR2 FNYEAQ. The CDR3 bases are TGTGCCAGCAGCTCGCTAGCGAATTACAATGAGCAGTTCTTC. This translates into CASSSLANYNEQFF.

The table lists this clonotype with a few counts. The rearrangement links TRBV20-1 to TRBJ2-6; D perhaps matches TRBD1 (6 bases). Germline values: CDR1 DFQATT, CDR2 SNEGSKA (reference sequence). The V gene lost 7 bases and the J gene lost 0 bases, with 16 bases spanning the gap. The CDR3 extends over 16 amino acids. The CDR3 sequence is CSGSRGSGSGANVLTF. The CDR3, as DNA: TGCAGTGGGTCCAGGGGAAGCGGCTCTGGGGCCAACGTCCTGACTTTC.

This clonotype was detected many times. This chain links TRBV6-2 or TRBV6-3 with TRBJ2-1; maybe TRBD1 (6 bases). The ends were cut back, 2 bases at V and 7 bases at J, with 15 bases in the middle. The CDR3 is made up of 15 amino acids. The germline V gene encodes CDR1 MNHEY and CDR2 SVGEGT. The CDR3 sequence is CASSYPGRGRNEQFF. The CDR3 DNA reads TGTGCCAGCAGTTACCCGGGTAGGGGGAGAAATGAGCAGTTCTTC.